These 16 T cell receptor beta chains were sequenced from one sample in a study of patients and donors after allogeneic stem cell transplantation. From the RT-PCR reads, TCRdb called clonotypes with MiXCR, one entry per CDR3 protein. Of 410,000 or so distinct CDR3 sequences in the sample, 16% were seen once. Sequencing input: blood, either unsorted or a sorted T cell fraction (not recorded which). The receptor source for this set is a human donor who was either an allogeneic HSCT recipient or a stem cell or donor lymphocyte infusion donor (not recorded which). It is not recorded whose cells these are; they may come from a transplant donor.

This clonotype was seen a handful of times. This chain joins TRBV2 and TRBJ1-5, with D maybe TRBD1 (6 bases). Germline V gives CDR1 SNHLY, CDR2 FYNNEI. Trimming removed 4 bases from V and 11 bases from J, with 21 bases in between. This CDR3 region has 15 residues. The CDR3 loop is CASSASKQGRQAQHF. The CDR3, as DNA: TGTGCCAGCAGTGCGAGTAAACAGGGCCGGCAGGCCCAGCATTTT.

The V and J genes are TRBV6-1 and TRBJ1-6, with 8 positions matching TRBD1. Germline loops: CDR1 MNHNS, CDR2 SASEGT. There are 15 residues in the CDR3. Germline trimming cut 6 bases from V and 7 bases from J; bases unmatched to any gene: 8. CDR3 nucleotides: TGTGCCAGCAGACAGGGGGTTTTGGGAAATTCACCCCTCCACTTT. Residues: CASRQGVLGNSPLHF.

This clonotype was counted many times. One junction end does not reproduce the germline sequence, and a read error may be involved. The rearrangement links TRBV5-1 to TRBJ2-2; D may be TRBD2 (5 bases). Germline assignment: CDR1 SGHRS and CDR2 YFSETQ. The CDR3 sequence is 14 residues long. The chain's CDR3 is CASSLSGNTGELFF. CDR3 coding DNA: TGTGCTAGCAGCTTATCCGGAAACACCGGGGAGCTGTTTTTT.

This clonotype was detected only a few times. The chain couples TRBV6-1 to TRBJ1-1; the D is unclear. Germline V gene data show CDR1 as MNHNS and CDR2 as SASEGT. Trimming removed 7 bases at V and 8 bases at J, with 23 bases between. The CDR3 is 15 amino acids. CDR3 residues: CASIRERAKVREAFF. The CDR3 DNA is TGTGCCAGCATCCGGGAGAGGGCGAAAGTCCGGGAAGCTTTCTTT.

V usage is TRBV25-1 and J usage is TRBJ2-3; D is perhaps TRBD2 (5 bases). This CDR3 spans 15 amino acids. Trimming cost V 4 bases and J 0 bases, with 11 bases left between them. CDR1 is MGHDK, CDR2 SYGVNS, per germline. The CDR3 coding sequence is TGTGCCAGCAGTGTAGATTCGGGGAGCACAGATACGCAGTATTTT. Residues: CASSVDSGSTDTQYF.

This clonotype was seen a handful of times. The rearrangement links TRBV20-1 to TRBJ1-2, with a weak D call TRBD1 (6 bases). The ends were cut back, 0 bases at V and 1 base at J, with 15 bases in the middle. The V gene's germline CDR1 is DFQATT and CDR2 SNEGSKA (reference sequence). This CDR3 has 16 amino acids. CDR3 amino acids: CSARDYREDLNYGYTF. The CDR3 DNA follows: TGCAGTGCTAGAGATTACAGGGAGGATCTTAACTATGGCTACACCTTC.

This clonotype was counted ten times or more. The CDR3 spells CASRKRASGGSSYNEQFF. The CDR3 region has the DNA TGCGCCAGCAGGAAAAGGGCTAGCGGGGGTAGCTCCTACAATGAGCAGTTCTTC. The chain has TRBV5-1 and TRBJ2-1; 10 bases map to TRBD2. This CDR3 is 18 amino acids long. V dropped 5 bases and J dropped 0; count of bases not matched to a gene: 11. Germline lookup yields CDR1 SGHRS and CDR2 YFSETQ.

The chain uses TRBV5-6 and TRBJ1-2; D is perhaps TRBD1 (5 bases). The CDR3 is 13 residues long. Trimming took 4 bases from V and 4 from J, leaving 11 bases between them. CDR1 is SGHDT, CDR2 YYEEEE, per germline. In DNA form, the CDR3 reads TGTGCCAGCAGCCTCTACAGGTCCTATGGCTACACCTTC. This translates into CASSLYRSYGYTF. The whole variable domain, filled in from reference TRBV5-6 and TRBJ1-2, reads DAGVTQSPTHLIKTRGQQVTLRCSPKSGHDTVSWYQQALGQGPQFIFQYYEEEERQRGNFPDRFSGHQFPNYSSELNVNALLLGDSALYLCASSLYRSYGYTFGSGTRLTVV.

This clonotype was counted between two and nine times. The chain employs TRBV5-1 and TRBJ1-1; no clear D. CDR1 and CDR2 from the germline V gene are SGHRS and YFSETQ. The CDR3 has 16 amino acids. V gave up 4 bases and J gave up 0 bases, with 16 bases separating them. CDR3: CASSIDGRSLNTEAFF. The CDR3 DNA sequence: TGCGCCAGCAGCATCGACGGACGGTCCTTGAACACTGAAGCTTTCTTT.

This clonotype was seen more than once but under ten times. The chain recombines TRBV20-1 with TRBJ1-1; D remains unclear. Germline CDR1 reads DFQATT; CDR2 reads SNEGSKA (reference sequence). V lost 6 bases to trimming and J lost 4 bases, with 15 bases between them. This CDR3 contains 13 residues. The CDR3 nucleotides read TGCAGTGCACCCCCGGGCCGGGGCACTGAAGCTTTCTTT. This translates into CSAPPGRGTEAFF.

The rearrangement joins TRBV5-1 to TRBJ2-5; D ambiguous. V dropped 1 base and J dropped 4 bases, with 14 bases sitting between them. Germline values: CDR1 SGHRS, CDR2 YFSETQ. This CDR3 has 15 amino acids. The CDR3 sequence is CASSLFPTLGETQYF. The CDR3 coding sequence is TGCGCCAGCAGCTTGTTTCCGACGCTGGGAGAGACCCAGTACTTC. The variable domain in full, with the rest retrieved from reference TRBV5-1 and TRBJ2-5, is KAGVTQTPRYLIKTRGQQVTLSCSPISGHRSVSWYQQTPGQGLQFLFEYFSETQRNKGNFPGRFSGRQFSNSRSEMNVSTLELGDSALYLCASSLFPTLGETQYFGPGTRLLVL.

The chain recombines TRBV30 with TRBJ2-7, with TRBD2 as a possible D gene (5 bases). Trimming left V 4 bases short and J 4 bases short, with 17 bases between. The CDR3 is 14 amino acids. From germline, CDR1 is GTSNPN and CDR2 SVGIG (reference sequence). The CDR3 coding sequence is TGTGCCTGGAAAGCTTGGCTCGGGGAATACGAGCAGTACTTC. This translates into CAWKAWLGEYEQYF.

This clonotype occurred a few times. The genes are TRBV10-3 and TRBJ2-7; 8 positions match TRBD2. Germline V gene lookup returns CDR1 ENHRY and CDR2 SYGVKD. V was pared by 6 bases and J by 0 bases, with 7 bases of the junction left unmatched. CDR3 length equals 15 residues. As DNA, the CDR3 is TGTGCCATCAGGGTAACTAGCGGAAGCTCCTACGAGCAGTACTTC. Translation gives CAIRVTSGSSYEQYF.

This clonotype was picked up a small number of times. The V and J genes are TRBV4-1 and TRBJ1-3, with D tentatively TRBD1 (6 bases). Germline CDR1 is MGHRA and CDR2 is YSYEKL. The CDR3 sequence is 16 residues long. Trimming removed 1 base at V and 2 bases at J, with 12 bases between. The CDR3 region is CASSQAQGLAGNTIYF. The CDR3 nucleotides read TGCGCCAGCAGCCAAGCTCAGGGGCTAGCTGGAAACACCATATATTTT.

The V gene is TRBV11-2, the J gene TRBJ2-1; 7 nucleotides match TRBD1. The J segment lost 0 bases and the V segment lost 2 bases, leaving 10 bases of the junction unmatched. The CDR3 runs 18 residues. Germline assignment: CDR1 SGHAT and CDR2 FQNNGV. The CDR3 DNA follows: TGTGCCAGCAGCTTAAGGGCAGGGGGATCGGGCTCCTACAATGAGCAGTTCTTC. This codes for CASSLRAGGSGSYNEQFF.

The CDR3 loop is CASSGSQGTRGNNEQFF. The CDR3 coding sequence is TGTGCCAGCAGTGGCTCCCAGGGAACCCGAGGAAATAATGAGCAGTTCTTC. This chain joins TRBV6-1 and TRBJ2-1; tentative D call: TRBD1 (5 bases). The CDR3 is made up of 17 amino acids. The V gene lost 4 bases and the J gene lost 7 bases, with 23 bases spanning the gap. Germline V gene lookup returns CDR1 MNHNS and CDR2 SASEGT.